The 17 T cell receptor beta chains in this list originate from one sample, sequenced in a study of cytomegalovirus exposure and HLA in healthy donors. 60 Vbeta and 13 Jbeta primers were used in PCR. Profiled with immunoSEQ multiplex PCR; TCRdb holds only in-frame clones, not every one. This sample has some 150,000 clones, with approximately 80% found just once. Sequenced: PBMCs. These receptors all come from a woman aged 50 to 60 in good health and CMV-seropositive.

This clone came up many times. The J gene is TRBJ1-5, the V gene TRBV7-2; TRBD1 is a possible D gene (5 bases). Germline-derived CDR1 and CDR2 are SGHTA and FQGNSA. V was trimmed by 5 bases and J by 6 bases, leaving 17 bases between them. This CDR3 region has 15 residues. DNA for the CDR3: TGTGCCAGCAGCCGAATGGGGCAGGGCGGTCAGCCCCAGCATTTT. This translates into CASSRMGQGGQPQHF.

The chain uses TRBV6-1 and TRBJ2-5; 7 bases are shared with TRBD1. This CDR3 is 11 amino acids long. The germline CDR1 and CDR2 sequences are MNHNS and SASEGT. Trimming removed 10 bases from V and 5 bases from J; junction bases left unmatched: 4. Here the CDR3 DNA reads TGTGCCACGACAGGGTCGGAGACCCAGTACTTC. Translation gives CATTGSETQYF.

The V and J genes are TRBV30 and TRBJ2-3; TRBD2 aligns across 10 bases. The length of the CDR3 is 15 residues. V was clipped by 0 bases and J by 1 base; unmatched bases: 1. Germline assignment: CDR1 GTSNPN and CDR2 SVGIG (reference sequence). The CDR3 DNA reads TGTGCCTGGAGTGTCCTAGCGGGGGGCACAGATACGCAGTATTTT. This sequence encodes CAWSVLAGGTDTQYF.

The chain has TRBV11-1 and TRBJ2-7, with 8 bases matching TRBD1. Germline V gives CDR1 SGHAT, CDR2 FQDESV (reference sequence). Trimming took 2 bases from V and 3 from J; bases not matched to a gene: 6. The CDR3 runs to 15 residues. The CDR3 spells CASSLLAGQDYEQYF. CDR3 nucleotide sequence: TGTGCCAGCAGCTTATTGGCGGGACAGGACTACGAGCAGTACTTC.

The chain joins TRBV10-3 to TRBJ1-2; D remains ambiguous. The CDR3 extends over 14 amino acids. The V and J ends lost 7 bases and 2 bases respectively, with 14 bases between them. Looked up from germline, CDR1 is ENHRY and CDR2 is SYGVKD. The CDR3, as DNA: TGTGCCATCACTCCCGCCGGAGAAAACTATGGCTACACCTTC. The encoded protein is CAITPAGENYGYTF.

The CDR3 sequence: CASSPPRLTNYGYTF. The CDR3 DNA reads as TGTGCCAGCAGCCCCCCAAGACTCACTAACTATGGCTACACCTTC. The rearrangement joins TRBV7-3 to TRBJ1-2; D unclear. Trimming removed 5 bases from V and 0 bases from J, with 13 bases in between. CDR1 is SGHTA and CDR2 is FQGTGA in the germline V gene. This CDR3 is built from 15 residues.

This clone was seen once. The chain combines TRBV18 with TRBJ2-5, with D perhaps TRBD2 (6 bases). Matching the DNA end better, TRBJ2-7 makes the J call doubtful. Germline V gene sequence: CDR1 KGHSH, CDR2 LQKENI. The CDR3 length is 15 residues. The CDR3 DNA sequence: TGTGCCAGCTCCCTAGGAACGGGGGTAACCTACGAGCAGTACTTC. Translating it yields CASSLGTGVTYEQYF.

The chain joins TRBV5-1 to TRBJ2-3; 16 nucleotides agree with TRBD2. CDR3 length equals 19 residues. Germline V gives CDR1 SGHRS, CDR2 YFSETQ. Trimming took 4 bases from V and 5 from J; bases not matched to a gene: 13. Written as DNA, the CDR3 is TGCGCCAGCAGCCAAAAAGCCGGGACTAGCGGGGGGGAAGTAGATACGCAGTATTTT. Translating it yields CASSQKAGTSGGEVDTQYF.

This chain uses TRBV6-4 with TRBJ1-5; D is unclear. Between the trimmed V and J ends, which lost 4 bases and 0 bases, there was a span of 13 bases. Germline CDR1 is MRHNA and CDR2 is SNTAGT. The CDR3 consists of 16 residues. The CDR3 DNA reads as TGTGCCAGCAGTGGTCCGACCGACTATAGCAATCAGCCCCAGCATTTT. This translates into CASSGPTDYSNQPQHF.

The gene calls are TRBV6-1 and TRBJ2-7; D is unclear. The CDR3 length is 13 residues. The germline V and J ends were trimmed by 4 bases and 1 base, with 8 bases remaining between them. The germline V gene has CDR1 MNHNS and CDR2 SASEGT. The CDR3, as DNA: TGTGCCAGCAGTGCAGGAAAGTCCTACGAGCAGTACTTC. Translated: CASSAGKSYEQYF.

This CDR3 is CASSDMGGETQYF. The CDR3 region has the DNA TGTGCCAGCAGTGACATGGGAGGGGAGACCCAGTACTTC. The V and J genes are TRBV25-1 and TRBJ2-5; 7 nucleotides line up with TRBD2. V was pared by 3 bases and J by 5 bases, with 3 bases of the junction left unmatched. Germline values: CDR1 MGHDK, CDR2 SYGVNS. There are 13 residues in the CDR3.

This chain connects TRBV10-3 to TRBJ2-1; TRBD2 is a possible D gene (5 bases). The CDR3 extends over 13 amino acids. V was clipped by 3 bases and J by 6 bases, with 9 bases between them. Germline V gives CDR1 ENHRY, CDR2 SYGVKD. CDR3 in amino acids: CAISDMRVNEQFF. Here the CDR3 DNA reads TGTGCCATCAGTGATATGAGGGTCAATGAGCAGTTCTTC.

This clone was seen repeatedly, ten times or more. The chain uses TRBV27 and TRBJ2-7, with D maybe TRBD1 (6 bases). The V and J ends lost 8 bases and 1 base respectively, with 15 bases between them. Looked up from germline, CDR1 is MNHEY and CDR2 is SMNVEV (reference sequence). The CDR3 covers 14 residues. The CDR3 sequence: CASAPRQASYEQYF. The CDR3 DNA reads as TGTGCCAGCGCGCCCCGACAGGCATCCTACGAGCAGTACTTC.

The chain has TRBV5-4 and TRBJ2-5, with D possibly being TRBD1 (5 bases). Germline assignment: CDR1 SGHNT and CDR2 YYREEE (reference sequence). CDR3 length: 14 amino acids. V was pared by 5 bases and J by 5 bases, with 16 bases between. The CDR3 spells CASRTTGLGETQYF. CDR3 nucleotide sequence: TGTGCCAGCAGAACCACAGGTTTAGGGGAGACCCAGTACTTC.

The chain is built from TRBV6-6 and TRBJ2-3; 13 bases fit TRBD2. The junction had 6 bases not matched to a gene; V was cut back by 6 bases and J by 6 bases. The CDR3 runs to 15 residues. CDR1 MNHNY and CDR2 SVGAGI come from the germline V gene (reference sequence). The CDR3 spells CASRRTSGSVDTQYF. The CDR3 DNA reads as TGTGCCAGCAGAAGGACTAGCGGGAGTGTTGATACGCAGTATTTT.

Of note for this clone: This sample also contains other DNA sequences that code for the same CDR3. This sequence joins TRBV5-1 and TRBJ2-5, with TRBD1 identical over 9 bases. CDR3 size: 14 residues. Germline CDR1 and CDR2: SGHRS and YFSETQ. J gave up 2 bases and V 5 bases, and 4 bases lay outside the gene matches. The chain's CDR3 is CASSWGTGQETQYF. CDR3 DNA: TGCGCCAGCAGTTGGGGGACAGGGCAAGAGACCCAGTACTTC.

This clone was detected a few times. The J gene is TRBJ2-1, the V gene TRBV4-1; D not resolved. Trimming shortened V by 4 bases and J by 6 bases, and 16 bases separated the two germline ends. This CDR3 has 15 residues. Looked up from germline, CDR1 is MGHRA and CDR2 is YSYEKL. As DNA, the CDR3 is TGCGCCAGCAGCCCCCTGAGAATTTCCCCCAATGAGCAGTTCTTC. It encodes CASSPLRISPNEQFF.